One and the same sample provided the 9 T cell receptor beta chains below, sequenced in a study of sequential checkpoint blockade in melanoma. Generated by immunoSEQ multiplex PCR, the TCRdb table keeps only in-frame clones and is missing some. The sample holds thousands of clones; around 72% are singletons and the top ten take about two thirds. Regarding treatment: randomized to nivolumab then ipilimumab (arm A) or the reverse (arm B). Sequences were derived from CD8+ T cells sorted from blood (inferred from file names), sampled from a patient given nivolumab and ipilimumab in sequence. The receptor source for this set is a human donor with melanoma.

This rearrangement joins TRBV13 to TRBJ1-6; a possible D gene is TRBD1 (6 bases). Germline V gene sequence: CDR1 PRHDT, CDR2 FYEKMQ (reference sequence). This CDR3 contains 15 residues. Trimming removed 5 bases from V and 6 bases from J, with 14 bases in between. Here the CDR3 reads CASSKDTGLNSPLHF. CDR3 nucleotide sequence: TGTGCCAGCAGCAAAGACACAGGGCTTAATTCACCCCTCCACTTT.

As for this clone: The junction and the germline gene differ at one end; a read error may be behind it. The CDR3 loop reads CASTSIGDREDIRYF. The CDR3 nucleotides are TGTGCCAGCACCTCAATAGGAGACAGGGAAGACATTCGGTACTTC. This chain uses TRBV25-1 with TRBJ2-4, with 7 bases identical to TRBD1. The germline gives CDR1 MGHDK, CDR2 SYGVNS. The CDR3 length is 15 residues.

This clone was seen more than once but under ten times. The rearrangement joins TRBV7-9 to TRBJ1-4; 8 bases are shared with TRBD1. The CDR3 runs to 15 residues. V lost 8 bases to trimming and J lost 4 bases; unmatched junction nucleotides: 9. CDR1 SEHNR and CDR2 FQNEAQ come from the germline V gene (reference sequence). The CDR3 bases are TGTGCCAGCGTCCTCCTCGGACAGGGTAATGAAAAACTGTTTTTT. This codes for CASVLLGQGNEKLFF.

V usage is TRBV7-9 and J usage is TRBJ2-7; D is possibly TRBD1 (5 bases). V dropped 8 bases and J dropped 4 bases, with 18 bases sitting between them. Germline values: CDR1 SEHNR, CDR2 FQNEAQ (reference sequence). The CDR3 spans 14 residues. The CDR3 loop reads CASGKTLQVYEQYF. The CDR3 DNA reads TGTGCCAGCGGCAAGACTCTACAGGTTTACGAGCAGTACTTC.

V and J are TRBV29-1 and TRBJ2-7, with 7 bases that match TRBD1. The CDR3 loop spans 14 amino acids. Germline lookup yields CDR1 SQVTM and CDR2 ANQGSEA. V lost 5 bases and J lost 3; bases outside the gene matches: 10. CDR3 sequence reads: CSVLQGTDRYEQYF. The CDR3 DNA follows: TGCAGCGTTCTACAGGGGACGGATCGCTACGAGCAGTACTTC.

The V call is TRBV19, the J call TRBJ2-2; tentative D call: TRBD2 (5 bases). The CDR3 length is 12 residues. The V and J ends lost 6 bases and 7 bases respectively, with 9 bases between them. Germline V gives CDR1 LNHDA, CDR2 SQIVND (reference sequence). The CDR3 nucleotides are TGTGCCAGTAGGGGAGCGGACGGGGAGCTGTTTTTT. It encodes CASRGADGELFF.

The chain couples TRBV4-2 to TRBJ2-7, with D possibly being TRBD2 (5 bases). The CDR3 has 15 residues. The V end was cut by 4 bases, the J end by 3 bases, with 16 bases between. The V gene's germline CDR1 is LGHNA and CDR2 YNFKEQ. The CDR3 loop is CASSPSSAGHYEQYF. DNA of the CDR3: TGTGCCAGCAGCCCCTCCTCCGCGGGTCACTACGAGCAGTACTTC.

The chain combines TRBV13 with TRBJ2-3; 8 bases are a match to TRBD2. V lost 5 bases, J lost 7 bases, and 17 bases stayed unmatched. The CDR3 runs to 17 residues. CDR1 and CDR2 from the germline V gene are PRHDT and FYEKMQ (reference sequence). In nucleotides, the CDR3 is TGTGCCAGCAGCCCGAGCCTCGGGGGGGCCGGGGAATATACGCAGTATTTT. It codes for CASSPSLGGAGEYTQYF.

The chain carries TRBV6-5 and TRBJ1-2, with TRBD1 as a possible D gene (6 bases). The V gene lost 7 bases and the J gene lost 8 bases, with 20 bases spanning the gap. The CDR3 runs 14 residues. Germline lookup yields CDR1 MNHEY and CDR2 SVGAGI. CDR3 sequence: CASTIQGGFDGYTF. CDR3 nucleotides: TGTGCCAGCACCATACAAGGGGGTTTCGACGGCTACACCTTC.